Below, 16 T cell receptor beta chains from the same sample are listed, as sequenced in a study of shared clonotypes between healthy human individuals. TCRdb keeps only in-frame clones here, not all; method: immunoSEQ multiplex PCR. This sample yields roughly 2.2 million clones, of which 80% to 95% are seen a single time; roughly 0.36% belongs to the top ten. Sample: naive CD4+ T cells from PBMCs. As for subset: CD45RA+ positively selected. The receptors derive from a young man in good health. Some clones in this sample may be carry-over from other donors' samples.

This sequence joins TRBV10-3 and TRBJ2-2, with 8 bases identical to TRBD1. The CDR3 is made up of 14 amino acids. The germline gives CDR1 ENHRY, CDR2 SYGVKD. With 3 bases clipped from V and 7 bases from J, the junction kept 4 bases outside the gene matches. Here the CDR3 DNA reads TGTGCCATCAGTGACAGGGGGCGCGACGGGGAGCTGTTTTTT. Translating gives CAISDRGRDGELFF.

The J gene is TRBJ1-4, the V gene TRBV28; TRBD1 matches at 8 bases. There are 20 residues in the CDR3. J was trimmed by 0 bases and V by 2 bases; bases with no gene match: 14. Germline CDR1 MDHEN, CDR2 SYDVKM. The CDR3 coding sequence is TGTGCCAGCAGTTTAGGGCTCAGGGGGCTTCGACCGGCAACTAATGAAAAACTGTTTTTT. This encodes CASSLGLRGLRPATNEKLFF.

This chain uses TRBV7-8 with TRBJ2-2; D is unclear. V lost 5 bases to trimming and J lost 5 bases, with 9 bases between them. CDR3 size: 13 residues. Germline CDR1 is SGHVS and CDR2 is FQNEAQ. This chain's CDR3 is CASSTGPTGELFF. CDR3 nucleotides: TGTGCCAGCAGCACTGGGCCTACCGGGGAGCTGTTTTTT. The entire variable domain, with the rest obtained from reference TRBV7-8 and TRBJ2-2, is as follows: GAGVSQSPRYKVAKRGQDVALRCDPISGHVSLFWYQQALGQGPEFLTYFQNEAQLDKSGLPSDRFFAERPEGSVSTLKIQRTQQEDSAVYLCASSTGPTGELFFGEGSRLTVL.

The chain combines TRBV30 with TRBJ2-5; 7 bases are a match to TRBD2. The V gene's germline CDR1 is GTSNPN and CDR2 SVGIG (reference sequence). V shed 8 bases, J shed 2 bases, and the junction held 2 bases outside the gene matches. This CDR3 is built from 11 residues. CDR3 nucleotide sequence: TGTGCCCTAGCGGATCAAGAGACCCAGTACTTC. This translates into CALADQETQYF. The variable domain in full, completed from reference TRBV30 and TRBJ2-5, reads SQTIHQWPATLVQPVGSPLSLECTVEGTSNPNLYWYRQAAGRGLQLLFYSVGIGQISSEVPQNLSASRPQDRQFILSSKKLLLSDSGFYLCALADQETQYFGPGTRLLVL.

The J gene is TRBJ1-4, the V gene TRBV19; 8 bases line up with TRBD1. Looked up from germline, CDR1 is LNHDA and CDR2 is SQIVND (reference sequence). V shed 4 bases, J shed 8 bases, and the junction held 9 bases outside the gene matches. This CDR3 has 15 residues. The CDR3 region has the DNA TGTGCCAGTAGTAAAAGTGACAGGGGTGCGGAAAAACTGTTTTTT. Residues: CASSKSDRGAEKLFF.

J is TRBJ2-5 and V is TRBV28; D might be TRBD2 (5 bases). Trimming stripped 5 bases from V and 2 bases from J, with 12 bases between. Germline CDR1 and CDR2: MDHEN and SYDVKM. The CDR3 has 14 residues. The chain's CDR3 is CASSPHSGQETQYF. CDR3 sequence (DNA): TGTGCCAGCAGTCCTCACTCGGGACAAGAGACCCAGTACTTC.

Remarks on this clone: This CDR3 is also generated by other DNA sequences in the sample. This chain joins TRBV5-4 and TRBJ2-3; TRBD2 aligns across 7 bases. Germline V gene sequence: CDR1 SGHNT, CDR2 YYREEE (reference sequence). The CDR3 covers 15 residues. V lost 1 base, J lost 0 bases, and 2 bases stayed unmatched. The DNA for the CDR3 is TGTGCCAGCAGCTTGAAGCGGGATAGCACAGATACGCAGTATTTT. It codes for CASSLKRDSTDTQYF.

Note on this clone: This specimen includes other DNA sequences encoding the same CDR3. The chain recombines TRBV6-6 with TRBJ1-2; D unresolved. Germline loops: CDR1 MNHNY, CDR2 SVGAGI (reference sequence). The CDR3 spans 13 residues. V was trimmed by 2 bases and J by 0 bases, leaving 4 bases between them. This chain's CDR3 is CASSYGANYGYTF. CDR3 nucleotide sequence: TGTGCCAGCAGTTACGGGGCTAACTATGGCTACACCTTC.

This chain joins TRBV6-1 and TRBJ2-2; 10 bases map to TRBD2. Germline V lookup: CDR1 MNHNS, CDR2 SASEGT. This CDR3 is built from 14 residues. With 8 bases clipped from V and 0 bases from J, the junction kept 0 bases outside the gene matches. CDR3 in DNA: TGTGCCAGCGGACTAGCGGCGAACACCGGGGAGCTGTTTTTT. Residues: CASGLAANTGELFF.

This clone has just one count. The J gene is TRBJ1-2, the V gene TRBV16; D uncertain. CDR3 size: 14 residues. Per germline, CDR1 KGHSY and CDR2 FQNENV. Trimming pared 0 bases from V and 4 bases from J, leaving 9 bases between. CDR3 nucleotide sequence: TGTGCCAGCAGCCAATCACGACCCGTCTATGGCTACACCTTC. It codes for CASSQSRPVYGYTF.

This chain uses TRBV6-5 with TRBJ1-4; 9 nucleotides line up with TRBD1. The J segment lost 8 bases and the V segment lost 6 bases, leaving 4 bases of the junction unmatched. Germline CDR1 reads MNHEY; CDR2 reads SVGAGI. The CDR3 runs 13 residues. CDR3 amino acids: CASRATGGEKLFF. DNA of the CDR3: TGTGCCAGCAGAGCGACAGGGGGGGAAAAACTGTTTTTT.

Remarks on this clone: Additional DNA sequences in this sample encode the identical CDR3. This sequence joins TRBV28 and TRBJ1-2; the D gene is possibly TRBD1 (5 bases). The CDR3 is 13 residues long. The germline V and J ends were trimmed by 2 bases and 4 bases, with 8 bases remaining between them. The V gene's germline CDR1 is MDHEN and CDR2 SYDVKM. CDR3 sequence reads: CASSLRGLYGYTF. CDR3 nucleotides: TGTGCCAGCAGTTTACGGGGCCTCTATGGCTACACCTTC.

The chain joins TRBV4-1 to TRBJ2-1; D gene unclear. Germline CDR1 is MGHRA and CDR2 is YSYEKL. The V end was cut by 0 bases, the J end by 0 bases, with 12 bases between. The CDR3 has 17 residues. CDR3 protein: CASSQEYRRSSYNEQFF. CDR3 DNA sequence: TGCGCCAGCAGCCAAGAATATCGCCGGAGCTCCTACAATGAGCAGTTCTTC.

This chain uses TRBV7-3 with TRBJ2-3, with D perhaps assigned TRBD1 or TRBD2 (5 bases each). Trimming cost V 5 bases and J 2 bases, with 11 bases left between them. The CDR3 contains 14 residues. Germline CDR1 SGHTA, CDR2 FQGTGA. The CDR3 nucleotides read TGTGCCAGCAGCGTTAAGGGACCCACAGATACGCAGTATTTT. This gives the protein CASSVKGPTDTQYF.

The chain is built from TRBV5-4 and TRBJ1-2; TRBD1 matches 7 bases. CDR3 length: 14 residues. CDR1 and CDR2 from the germline V gene are SGHNT and YYREEE (reference sequence). With V trimmed by 3 bases and J by 3 bases, 5 bases remained unmatched. Here the CDR3 DNA reads TGTGCCAGCAGCTGGGGACAGTACGACTATGGCTACACCTTC. Translating gives CASSWGQYDYGYTF. The full variable domain, its missing parts supplied by reference TRBV5-4 and TRBJ1-2, is ETGVTQSPTHLIKTRGQQVTLRCSSQSGHNTVSWYQQALGQGPQFIFQYYREEENGRGNFPPRFSGLQFPNYSSELNVNALELDDSALYLCASSWGQYDYGYTFGSGTRLTVV.

The rearrangement uses TRBV5-1 and TRBJ1-3; no clear D gene. This CDR3 region has 16 residues. V lost 7 bases and J lost 4, with 21 bases in between. The V gene's germline CDR1 is SGHRS and CDR2 YFSETQ. The CDR3 DNA follows: TGCGCCAGCCTCCTCTTTTACGTGGGTCTGGGAAACACCATATATTTT. As protein: CASLLFYVGLGNTIYF.